A single sample gave rise to the 5 T cell receptor beta chains below, sequenced in a study of CD4 T cells in relation to SARS-CoV-2 and coronaviruses. The data were produced by immunoSEQ multiplex PCR, yet TCRdb's version contains in-frame clones alone and is incomplete. The data contain more than 25,000 clones, over 70% of them seen just once; the ten biggest clones take up under 15%. No antigen is known for these receptors. Before the COVID-19 pandemic, during about 2010-2018, CD4+ T cells were taken from unexposed donors. Isolation of CD4+ T cells took place after about 9 days in culture. Material for sequencing was CD4+ T cells from PBMCs, cultured in vitro. These receptors were taken from a human donor in good health.

In DNA, the CDR3 is TGTGCCAGCAGTGTCAGGGGGCACGGGGCCAACGTCCTGACTTTC. Protein sequence: CASSVRGHGANVLTF. The V call is TRBV2, the J call TRBJ2-6; 8 nucleotides match TRBD1. The length of the CDR3 is 15 residues. Losses at the gene ends were 4 bases for V and 4 bases for J; bases not matched to a gene: 3. The germline CDR1 and CDR2 sequences are SNHLY and FYNNEI.

V usage is TRBV18 and J usage is TRBJ1-5; the D is unclear. Trimming took 2 bases from V and 0 from J, leaving 8 bases between them. CDR1 is KGHSH, CDR2 LQKENI, per germline. CDR3 size: 15 residues. The CDR3 sequence is CASSPSTGSNQPQHF. In DNA form, the CDR3 reads TGTGCCAGCTCACCAAGTACGGGTAGCAATCAGCCCCAGCATTTT.

This clone was recorded a few times. This chain joins TRBV6-5 and TRBJ1-6, with a tentative D call TRBD1 (5 bases). V was cut by 5 bases and J by 6 bases, with 11 bases left in between. There are 14 residues in the CDR3. CDR1 is MNHEY, CDR2 SVGAGI, per germline. CDR3 in amino acids: CASSRDSLNSPLHF. As DNA, the CDR3 is TGTGCCAGCAGTCGTGACAGTCTTAATTCACCCCTCCACTTT.

The gene calls are TRBV7-9 and TRBJ2-7, with 7 bases lining up with TRBD1. V lost 0 bases, J lost 5 bases, and 19 bases stayed unmatched. Germline loops: CDR1 SEHNR, CDR2 FQNEAQ (reference sequence). The CDR3 is made up of 19 amino acids. The CDR3 sequence: CASSLARGLRQGYVDEQYF. DNA of the CDR3: TGTGCCAGCAGCTTAGCGAGGGGTTTGAGACAGGGATACGTCGACGAGCAGTACTTC.

The sample holds a few counts of this clone. The chain employs TRBV10-1 and TRBJ2-1; 11 positions agree with TRBD2. This CDR3 has 14 amino acids. Losses at the gene ends were 4 bases for V and 6 bases for J; bases not matched to a gene: 2. The germline CDR1 and CDR2 sequences are WNHNN and SYGVQD (reference sequence). Written as DNA, the CDR3 is TGCGCCAGCAGTGCTAGCGGGGGGACCAATGAGCAGTTCTTC. As protein: CASSASGGTNEQFF.